This TCR beta chain was obtained from a study of metastatic and nonmetastatic thyroid tumors. Study summary: For malignant and benign thyroid patients, tumor or nodule tissue and blood were the sources whose repertoires were compared.

Ahead of thyroid surgery, no patient had received treatment of any kind. For this clone: Its specificity is not known. It may be a read error: a sequence one base away is much more abundant. Other nucleotide sequences in the sample specify the same CDR3.

Study-wide points: Across blood and tumor, TCR beta diversity in malignant thyroid tumors was reportedly significantly higher than in benign nodules.

Per the study methods: To classify distant metastasis in papillary thyroid cancer, a model was built from CDR3 differences across clinicopathological groups. TCRdb re-called the PCR reads through MiXCR. The V and J calls, along with clone size, are taken from TCRdb and not from the paper's own processing. The sample yields over 15,000 clones, about 26% seen once. The CDR3 sequence is 13 residues long. CDR1 and CDR2 from the germline V gene are SGHVS and FQNEAQ. The V and J ends lost 3 bases and 4 bases respectively, with 10 bases between them. What was sequenced was tumor tissue. The chain employs TRBV7-8 and TRBJ2-7; D gene uncertain. This clonotype was sampled from a female donor with papillary thyroid cancer or a benign thyroid nodule (not recorded which). Some clones in this sample may be carry-over from other donors' samples. The CDR3 coding sequence is TGTGCCAGCAGCTTGGCTAAAACATACGAGCAGTACTTC. Translated, it gives CASSLAKTYEQYF.